Sequencing of this T cell receptor (beta chain) was carried out in a study of blood T cell repertoires in COVID-19 (dated by TCRdb to 2020 to 2022). Study-level background: Samples covering the acute and convalescent phases of COVID-19 were provided by collaborators in the United States, Italy and Spain. Samples were obtained from the ongoing ImmuneRACE study (first 160 participants) and from 1,254 subjects provided by 6 global collaborators. HLA class I and class II types, where available, came from metadata supplied by the sample provider rather than from assay-based typing. The dataset comprised deeply sampled blood TCRbeta repertoires from subjects exposed to, actively infected with, or recovered from COVID-19. The prospective study material was composed of cDNA or gDNA derived from T cells, B-cell-depleted T cells, or PBMCs. The repertoires were made available in a free public database intended to serve as a resource for research on the immune response to SARS-CoV-2. A de-identified subject ID, COVID-19 status, age in years and sex were almost always included in the sample metadata. The research as a whole found: Clinical and demographic metadata were provided uncurated, with the amount varying by source and participant.

On this clone: Its antigen is not yet known. Per-nucleotide qualities are absent, and no much larger clonotype sits a single base away.

The immunoSEQ Assay, a bias-controlled multiplex PCR, was used to amplify TCRbeta CDR3 regions from genomic DNA. In the original analysis: The number of nucleated cells in each sample was estimated by amplification of reference gene primers within the assay. Sequence reads were collapsed and filtered to measure the absolute abundance of every unique TCRbeta CDR3 rearrangement. For each sample, productive Simpson clonality was calculated as the square root of Simpson's diversity index over productive rearrangements. TCRdb holds this immuneACCESS table with in-frame rearrangements only. Some clones are missing; in checked studies, unresolved V genes explain under half, and the rest has no known cause. V and J calls and clone size are those listed in that table; D and trimming were worked out from the DNA. The sample contains fewer than 250,000 clones, almost 90% of them found a single time. The top ten constitute over 12% of the sample.

As encoded in the germline V gene, CDR1 is SGHNT while CDR2 is YENEEA. Trimming removed 5 bases from V and 5 bases from J; the gene matches leave 12 bases unexplained. From the cysteine through the phenylalanine, the CDR3 covers 16 amino acids. Just CDR3 DNA is preserved here, 48 bases in frame from base 1. Participants in the prospective study were enrolled through a virtual design, were aged roughly 18 to 90 years, and lived in about two dozen United States geographic areas. In the prospective study, participants were assigned to cohorts based on the clinical history participants reported in a screening survey and a study questionnaire. Exposed participants had been in contact, within 2 weeks of entering the study, with a person who had a PCR-confirmed or clinician-diagnosed case of COVID-19. Mobile phlebotomists in the prospective study collected whole blood, serum and a nasopharyngeal or oropharyngeal swab from every participant. Additional blood draws and questionnaires over an approximately two-month period could optionally be provided by prospective study participants. Blood samples from the prospective study were shipped frozen or at room temperature prior to DNA extraction.

Sequencing was carried out using PBMCs or T cells enriched from blood (not recorded which). The V and J segments used are TRBV11-3 and TRBJ2-5; 9 nucleotides in the junction match TRBD2. The sequence derives from a man younger than 40 who had been exposed to COVID-19. The CDR3 loop reads CASSQEAGGLTETQYF. The nucleotide sequence reads as follows: TGTGCCAGCAGCCAGGAAGCGGGGGGATTAACGGAGACCCAGTACTTC.